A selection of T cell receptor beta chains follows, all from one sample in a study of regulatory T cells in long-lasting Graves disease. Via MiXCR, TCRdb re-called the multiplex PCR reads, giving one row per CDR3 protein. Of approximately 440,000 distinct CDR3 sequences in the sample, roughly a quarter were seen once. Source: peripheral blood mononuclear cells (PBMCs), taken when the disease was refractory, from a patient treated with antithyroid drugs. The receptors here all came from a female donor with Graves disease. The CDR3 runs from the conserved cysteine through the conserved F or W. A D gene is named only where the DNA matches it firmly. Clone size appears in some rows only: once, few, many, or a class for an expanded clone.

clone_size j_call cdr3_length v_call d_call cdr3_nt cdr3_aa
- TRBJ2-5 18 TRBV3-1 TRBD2 TGTGCCAGCAGCCAACCGACAAGGACTAGCGGGAGAGCGGAGACCCAGTACTTC CASSQPTRTSGRAETQYF
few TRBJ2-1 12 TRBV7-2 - TGTGCCAGCAAACGGGAGCAGAATGAGCAGTTCTTC CASKREQNEQFF
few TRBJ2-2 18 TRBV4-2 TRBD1 TGTGCCAGCAGCCAAGATTGGATGCGGACAGGAGGACCCGGGGAGCTGTTTTTT CASSQDWMRTGGPGELFF
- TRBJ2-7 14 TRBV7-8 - TGTGCCAGCAGCTTAGAACGGTATAACTACGAGCAGTACTTC CASSLERYNYEQYF
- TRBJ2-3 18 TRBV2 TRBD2 TGTGCCAGCAGTGAAATAAGGGACTACGCCAGAAGCACAGATACGCAGTATTTT CASSEIRDYARSTDTQYF
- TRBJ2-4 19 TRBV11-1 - TGTGCCAGCAGCAATTATGCGGGCGCCCAAACCCCGATTCAAAACATTCAGTACTTC CASSNYAGAQTPIQNIQYF
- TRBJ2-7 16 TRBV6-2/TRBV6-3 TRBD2 TGTGCCAGCAGCAAACGGGGGAGCGGGAGTGACCGCGAGCAGTACTTC CASSKRGSGSDREQYF
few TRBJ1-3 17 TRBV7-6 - TGTGCCAGCAGCTTACTGGGGTTTGGTGACTCTGGAAACACCATATATTTT CASSLLGFGDSGNTIYF
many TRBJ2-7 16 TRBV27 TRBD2 TGTGCCAGCAGTTTGATTATCAGCGGGACGTTTTACGAGCAGTACTTC CASSLIISGTFYEQYF
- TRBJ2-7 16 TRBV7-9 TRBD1 TGTGCCAGCAGCTCATCCGGGACAGGTGGGTCCTACGAGCAGTACTTC CASSSSGTGGSYEQYF
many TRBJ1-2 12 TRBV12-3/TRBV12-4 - TGTGCCAGCAGTTTCAGGGGTAGTGGCTACACCTTC CASSFRGSGYTF
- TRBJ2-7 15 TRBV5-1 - TGCGCCAGCAGCTTGGCTGTGACTCCGTCCTACGAGCAGTACTTC CASSLAVTPSYEQYF
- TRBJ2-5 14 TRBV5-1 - TGCGCCAGCAGCTCGGAGCAGGGTCGCGAGACCCAGTACTTC CASSSEQGRETQYF
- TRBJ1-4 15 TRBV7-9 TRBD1 TGTGCCAGCAGCTTAGGGGACAGGGAAAGTGAAAAACTGTTTTTT CASSLGDRESEKLFF
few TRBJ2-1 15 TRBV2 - TGTGCCAGCAGTCCCCAGGGGACTCTCTACAATGAGCAGTTCTTC CASSPQGTLYNEQFF
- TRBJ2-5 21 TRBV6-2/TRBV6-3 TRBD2 TGTGCCAGCAGTTCCCCGACATTTCGACTAGCGGGAGAGGGGCTAGAAGAGACCCAGTACTTC CASSSPTFRLAGEGLEETQYF
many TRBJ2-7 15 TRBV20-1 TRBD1 TGCAGTGCCGACCCCCCGGGACAGATGACCTACGAGCAGTACTTC CSADPPGQMTYEQYF
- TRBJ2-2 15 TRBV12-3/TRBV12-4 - TGTGCCAGCACCCCGGGGGCGGGACAGAGAAGGGAGCTGTTTTTT CASTPGAGQRRELFF
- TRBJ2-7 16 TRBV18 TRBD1 TGTGCCAGCTCACCTAGGGGACAGGGGAGAACCTACGAGCAGTACTTC CASSPRGQGRTYEQYF
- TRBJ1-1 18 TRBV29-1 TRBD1 TGCAGCGTTTACTACTGGGGGGCAGGGGGCGCGGTCCTGGCTGAAGCTTTCTTT CSVYYWGAGGAVLAEAFF
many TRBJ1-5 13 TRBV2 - TGTGCCAGCAGTTCCCATGACCCCGTGTCCCAGCATTTT CASSSHDPVSQHF
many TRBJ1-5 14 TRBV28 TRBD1 TGTGCCAGCAGGCGGACAGGGGGCAGTCAGCCCCAGCATTTT CASRRTGGSQPQHF
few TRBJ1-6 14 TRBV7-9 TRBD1 TGTGCCAGCAGCCGACAGGGTGAGAATTCACCCCTCCACTTT CASSRQGENSPLHF
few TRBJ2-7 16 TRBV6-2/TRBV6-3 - TGTGCCAGCAGTTACTCGACGGGGGGCGTAACCTACGAGCAGTACTTC CASSYSTGGVTYEQYF
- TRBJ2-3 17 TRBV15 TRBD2 TGTGCCACCAGCAGAGGTCAGGGACTAGCGAGACCAGATACGCAGTATTTT CATSRGQGLARPDTQYF
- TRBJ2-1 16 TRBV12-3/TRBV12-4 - TGTGCCAGCAGTTTGAGCGGAGGAATAACCTACAATGAGCAGTTCTTC CASSLSGGITYNEQFF
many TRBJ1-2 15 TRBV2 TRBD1 TGTGCCAGCATGAGAACAGGGGGTCATTTCTATGGCTACACCTTC CASMRTGGHFYGYTF
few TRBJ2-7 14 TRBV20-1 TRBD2 TGCAGTGCTAGAGTGGGGCGGGGGTCCTACGAGCAGTACTTC CSARVGRGSYEQYF
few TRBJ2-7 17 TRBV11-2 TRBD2 TGTGCCAGCAGCTTAATGACTAGCGGGAAGGTTTCCTACGAGCAGTACTTC CASSLMTSGKVSYEQYF
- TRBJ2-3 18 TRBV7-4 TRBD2 TGTGCCAGCAGCGACCGAGTAACTAGCGCGGGACTTCTAGATACGCAGTATTTT CASSDRVTSAGLLDTQYF
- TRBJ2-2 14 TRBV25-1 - TGTGCCAGCAGTGACGAAACATGGGCCGGGGAGCTGTTTTTT CASSDETWAGELFF
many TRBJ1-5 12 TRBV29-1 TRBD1 TGCAGCGCTGCCCAGGGGGGACAGCCCCAGCATTTT CSAAQGGQPQHF
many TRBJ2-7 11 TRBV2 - TGTGCCAGCATACAAGGAGACGAGCAGTACTTC CASIQGDEQYF